This T cell receptor beta chain was retrieved from a study of T-cell reconstitution after alpha-beta-depleted transplantation in children. This CDR3 has 17 amino acids. Losses at the gene ends were 1 base for V and 2 bases for J; bases not matched to a gene: 10. Germline CDR1 SGHVS, CDR2 FQNEAQ. This clonotype was recorded many times. The antigen is not known. Study-wide findings and caveats: Fresh T-cell production supplied most of the T-cell counts and diversity seen one year after transplant. Alpha-beta T cells present about two months after transplant were reported to originate from several hundred expanded graft clones. Diversity of TCRbeta at day 60 was high in some patients, arising from surviving recipient T cells and thymic progenitors.

The library targeted TCRbeta and was prepared with unique molecular identifiers. TCRdb processed the PCR reads anew with MiXCR; each CDR3 protein has one entry. The sample carries around 450,000 distinct CDR3 sequences, about 10% recorded once. Material: PBMCs, obtained before TCRalphabeta/CD19-depleted stem cell transplant. This rearrangement joins TRBV7-8 to TRBJ1-1; 7 positions match TRBD1. The clonotype comes from a child aged 2-15 years with inherited bone marrow failure, due to receive a stem cell transplant. This CDR3 is CASSLGPGVGGNTEAFF. The CDR3 DNA reads TGTGCCAGCAGCTTAGGGCCCGGGGTAGGGGGCAACACTGAAGCTTTCTTT.